The next 13 T cell receptor beta chains were all read from a single sample in a study of cytomegalovirus exposure and HLA in healthy donors. Primers for the PCR totalled 60 Vbeta and 13 Jbeta. The protocol was immunoSEQ multiplex PCR, while the TCRdb copy is restricted to in-frame clones and leaves out a portion. The sample comprises around 200,000 clones, 70% to 80% of which are singletons, and 4.4% rests with the top ten. The sample comprised PBMCs. These receptors originate from a woman in her 30s in good health and CMV-seropositive.

This chain joins TRBV19 and TRBJ1-2; 8 bases agree with TRBD1. From germline, CDR1 is LNHDA and CDR2 SQIVND (reference sequence). Trimming removed 3 bases from V and 5 bases from J; junction bases left unmatched: 8. This CDR3 region has 15 residues. The CDR3 sequence is CASSIATGVEYGYTF. The CDR3 nucleotides read TGTGCCAGTAGTATTGCGACAGGGGTTGAATATGGCTACACCTTC.

The rearrangement uses TRBV5-1 and TRBJ1-1, with 12 bases lining up with TRBD1. CDR1 and CDR2 from the germline V gene are SGHRS and YFSETQ. The CDR3 has 19 residues. V was pared by 4 bases and J by 5 bases, with 18 bases of the junction left unmatched. In DNA form, the CDR3 reads TGCGCCAGCAGCCCGCGTCGGACCGGGACAGGGGGCGGGAGGACTGAAGCTTTCTTT. It codes for CASSPRRTGTGGGRTEAFF.

The genes are TRBV4-1 and TRBJ1-3; D remains ambiguous. Germline V lookup: CDR1 MGHRA, CDR2 YSYEKL. V lost 1 base, J lost 4 bases, and 17 bases lay in between. The length of the CDR3 is 17 residues. The DNA of the CDR3 is TGCGCCAGCAGCCAAGGAATGTCAGTCGGAGGGGGAAACACCATATATTTT. It yields the protein CASSQGMSVGGGNTIYF.

The V call is TRBV4-2, the J call TRBJ2-1; 9 bases align to TRBD2. Germline V gives CDR1 LGHNA, CDR2 YNFKEQ. The ends lost 3 bases at V and 5 bases at J; junction bases unmatched: 8. CDR3 length equals 16 residues. CDR3 in amino acids: CASSQASGAKDNEQFF. In DNA form, the CDR3 reads TGTGCCAGCAGCCAGGCTAGCGGGGCTAAGGACAATGAGCAGTTCTTC.

This rearrangement joins TRBV19 to TRBJ1-5; 10 bases align to TRBD1. The CDR3 sequence is 16 residues long. Trimming took 4 bases from V and 1 from J; bases not matched to a gene: 4. Germline CDR1 is LNHDA and CDR2 is SQIVND (reference sequence). CDR3: CASSTDRGTSNQPQHF. As DNA, the CDR3 is TGTGCCAGTAGTACGGACAGGGGGACCAGCAATCAGCCCCAGCATTTT.

J is TRBJ2-7 and V is TRBV5-1, with TRBD1 as a possible D gene (5 bases). The CDR3 contains 13 residues. Germline assignment: CDR1 SGHRS and CDR2 YFSETQ. Deletions cut 0 bases from V and 7 bases from J, with 11 bases between. This CDR3 is CASSLALRAEQYF. In DNA, the CDR3 is TGCGCCAGCAGCTTGGCCCTCAGGGCTGAGCAGTACTTC. The full variable domain, with the rest looked up from reference TRBV5-1 and TRBJ2-7, is KAGVTQTPRYLIKTRGQQVTLSCSPISGHRSVSWYQQTPGQGLQFLFEYFSETQRNKGNFPGRFSGRQFSNSRSEMNVSTLELGDSALYLCASSLALRAEQYFGPGTRLTVT.

The rearrangement links TRBV4-3 to TRBJ2-5; 9 positions match TRBD1. This CDR3 is 19 amino acids long. V gave up 4 bases and J gave up 0 bases; unmatched junction bases: 15. Germline V gives CDR1 LGHNA, CDR2 YSLEER. CDR3 DNA: TGCGCCAGCAGCCCAGCCTGGGACAGGGTTTGGGGGAACCAAGAGACCCAGTACTTC. Its translation: CASSPAWDRVWGNQETQYF.

This chain uses TRBV29-1 with TRBJ2-3; the match to TRBD2 covers 7 bases. The CDR3 extends over 12 amino acids. Germline V lookup: CDR1 SQVTM, CDR2 ANQGSEA. Trimming took 8 bases from V and 6 from J; bases not matched to a gene: 8. Here the CDR3 reads CSPRGEDDTQYF. The CDR3 DNA sequence: TGCAGCCCCCGGGGGGAGGACGATACGCAGTATTTT.

The chain uses TRBV4-3 and TRBJ2-3; 8 positions match TRBD1. V lost 1 base to trimming and J lost 4 bases; unmatched junction nucleotides: 7. There are 16 residues in the CDR3. Germline assignment: CDR1 LGHNA and CDR2 YSLEER. Written as DNA, the CDR3 is TGCGCCAGCAGCCAAGGGACAGGGCGATCCGCAGATACGCAGTATTTT. This gives the protein CASSQGTGRSADTQYF.

J is TRBJ2-2 and V is TRBV29-1; tentative D call: TRBD1 (8 bases). The ends were cut back, 6 bases at V and 8 bases at J, with 16 bases in the middle. This CDR3 is built from 13 residues. Germline V gene data show CDR1 as SQVTM and CDR2 as ANQGSEA. The CDR3 spells CSVVDREGGELFF. The CDR3 nucleotides read TGCAGCGTCGTGGACAGGGAGGGAGGGGAGCTGTTTTTT.

The chain has TRBV6-5 and TRBJ2-3; maybe TRBD1 (7 bases). The V gene's germline CDR1 is MNHEY and CDR2 SVGAGI. The V gene lost 5 bases and the J gene lost 10 bases, with 16 bases spanning the gap. This CDR3 comprises 13 residues. This CDR3 is CASSRTGGMAQYF. As DNA, the CDR3 is TGTGCCAGCAGTAGGACAGGCGGGATGGCGCAGTATTTT.

The V call is TRBV7-2, the J call TRBJ2-3, with TRBD2 identical over 12 bases. V was pared by 1 base and J by 5 bases, with 4 bases of the junction left unmatched. The CDR3 extends over 16 amino acids. In germline, CDR1 is SGHTA, CDR2 FQGNSA. The CDR3: CASSLGPSGRGDTQYF. The CDR3 nucleotides are TGTGCCAGCAGCTTAGGGCCTAGCGGGAGGGGAGATACGCAGTATTTT.

This sequence joins TRBV29-1 and TRBJ1-2, with D tentatively TRBD1 (5 bases). The germline V and J ends were trimmed by 6 bases and 8 bases, with 13 bases remaining between them. Germline CDR1 is SQVTM and CDR2 is ANQGSEA. The length of the CDR3 is 11 residues. CDR3: CSVVRAGGYTF. The DNA of the CDR3 is TGCAGCGTCGTCAGGGCTGGAGGCTACACCTTC.